These 2 T cell receptor beta chains were sequenced from one sample in a study of T cell repertoires and HLA-DP antigens. Antigens for these TCRs are unknown. TCRdb's table, derived via immunoSEQ multiplex PCR, lists solely in-frame clones and lacks some. The profile shows about 73,000 clones, around three quarters of them singletons. Sequencing was carried out using CD4+ T cells from PBMCs. The receptors shown here come from a man in his 60s in good health and CMV-seronegative.

J is TRBJ2-7 and V is TRBV11-2, with D possibly matching TRBD2 (5 bases). There are 13 residues in the CDR3. Germline CDR1 is SGHAT and CDR2 is FQNNGV. V was trimmed by 2 bases and J by 7 bases, leaving 12 bases between them. CDR3 in DNA: TGTGCCAGCAGCTTATCGGGGTCCTGGGAGCAGTACGTC. It encodes CASSLSGSWEQYV.

The chain recombines TRBV7-9 with TRBJ1-2; a possible D gene is TRBD1 (6 bases). This CDR3 is built from 16 residues. V lost 0 bases and J 5 bases, leaving 16 bases between the germline ends. Germline CDR1 reads SEHNR; CDR2 reads FQNEAQ (reference sequence). The CDR3 reads CASSLAFQGQLYGYTF. The CDR3 region has the DNA TGTGCCAGCAGCTTAGCTTTTCAGGGACAATTATATGGCTACACCTTC.